This entry lists 27 T cell receptor beta chains sequenced from one sample in a study of blood T cell repertoires in COVID-19. Method: immunoSEQ multiplex PCR; TCRdb's copy keeps in-frame clones and lacks some. The sample yields roughly 170,000 clones, 84% seen once. The specimen sequenced was PBMCs or T cells enriched from blood (not recorded which). The source of these receptors is a man aged 50 to 60 who had recovered from COVID-19.

The V gene is TRBV4-1, the J gene TRBJ1-6; the D is unclear. Trimming pared 0 bases from V and 8 bases from J, leaving 8 bases between. Germline CDR1 and CDR2: MGHRA and YSYEKL. CDR3 length: 14 residues. The CDR3 is CASSQDPSDSPLHF. CDR3 nucleotides: TGCGCCAGCAGCCAAGATCCCTCAGATTCACCCCTCCACTTT.

The chain carries TRBV4-1 and TRBJ1-3, with D possibly matching TRBD1 (5 bases). Trimming cost V 2 bases and J 0 bases, with 11 bases left between them. Germline CDR1 is MGHRA and CDR2 is YSYEKL. CDR3 length equals 16 residues. The CDR3 DNA is TGCGCCAGCAGCCAAAGACGACAGAGCTCTGGAAACACCATATATTTT. Translated: CASSQRRQSSGNTIYF.

This sequence joins TRBV3-1 (or the pseudogene TRBV3-2) and TRBJ2-3, with 8 bases matching TRBD2. Per the germline V gene, CDR1 is LGHDT and CDR2 is YNNKEL (reference sequence). V lost 0 bases and J lost 3; bases outside the gene matches: 8. The CDR3 sequence is 17 residues long. CDR3 nucleotides: TGTGCCAGCAGCCAAGAGTCGGGACTAGGGGGTACAGATACGCAGTATTTT. Translated, it gives CASSQESGLGGTDTQYF.

The rearrangement uses TRBV11-3 and TRBJ1-1; D remains unclear. The V end lost 6 bases, the J end lost 5 bases, and 13 bases lay between the germline ends. The CDR3 sequence is 13 residues long. Germline V gene lookup returns CDR1 SGHNT and CDR2 YENEEA. This chain's CDR3 is CASSFTIRTEAFF. Written as DNA, the CDR3 is TGTGCCAGCAGTTTTACAATCCGAACTGAAGCTTTCTTT.

This chain uses TRBV4-1 with TRBJ2-7; TRBD1 might be the D (6 bases). With 1 base removed from V and 7 bases from J, the gap between germline ends came to 17 bases. CDR1 is MGHRA, CDR2 YSYEKL, per germline. The length of the CDR3 is 15 residues. Written as DNA, the CDR3 is TGCGCCAGCAGCCAAGCACCCAGGGGTCTCCTTGAGCAGTACTTC. As protein: CASSQAPRGLLEQYF.

This rearrangement joins TRBV30 to TRBJ1-3; the match to TRBD1 covers 7 bases. This CDR3 is built from 14 residues. V lost 2 bases and J lost 2; bases outside the gene matches: 3. Germline V CDR1 and CDR2: GTSNPN, SVGIG (reference sequence). Written as DNA, the CDR3 is TGTGCCTGGAGTTACAGGGGTGCTGGAAACACCATATATTTT. Amino acid sequence: CAWSYRGAGNTIYF.

The chain recombines TRBV9 with TRBJ2-7, with a weak D call TRBD2 (6 bases). Deletions cut 2 bases from V and 4 bases from J, with 16 bases between. CDR3 length equals 15 residues. Germline V CDR1 and CDR2: SGDLS, YYNGEE. CDR3 protein: CASSVGGEVWYEQYF. The CDR3 nucleotides read TGTGCCAGCAGCGTCGGAGGGGAGGTGTGGTACGAGCAGTACTTC.

The chain employs TRBV2 and TRBJ1-4, with a possible D match to TRBD1 (5 bases). The CDR3 totals 15 residues. With 6 bases removed from V and 10 bases from J, the gap between germline ends came to 21 bases. Germline V gene sequence: CDR1 SNHLY, CDR2 FYNNEI. This CDR3 reads CASRGREGGAGKLFF. In nucleotides, the CDR3 is TGTGCCAGCAGGGGCAGGGAAGGAGGGGCTGGAAAACTGTTTTTT. The whole variable domain, filled in from reference TRBV2 and TRBJ1-4, reads EPEVTQTPSHQVTQMGQEVILRCVPISNHLYFYWYRQILGQKVEFLVSFYNNEISEKSEIFDDQFSVERPDGSNFTLKIRSTKLEDSAMYFCASRGREGGAGKLFFGSGTQLSVL.

V and J are TRBV19 and TRBJ2-1, with D possibly matching TRBD1 (5 bases). Trimming removed 6 bases at V and 4 bases at J, with 16 bases between. CDR1 and CDR2 from the germline V gene are LNHDA and SQIVND (reference sequence). The CDR3 loop spans 15 amino acids. The CDR3 coding sequence is TGTGCCAGTAGCATCGACAGCAACTCTTACAATGAGCAGTTCTTC. This encodes CASSIDSNSYNEQFF.

This clone was observed once. The CDR3 DNA sequence: TGTGCCAGCTCACCGGGACAGGGACCCTACGAGCAGTACTTC. Encoded protein: CASSPGQGPYEQYF. The J gene is TRBJ2-7, the V gene TRBV18; 9 bases are a match to TRBD1. The CDR3 totals 14 residues. Trimming at V came to 3 bases and at J to 2 bases, leaving 2 bases not matched to a gene. Germline V gene data show CDR1 as KGHSH and CDR2 as LQKENI.

This clone appeared once. The chain couples TRBV14 to TRBJ1-1; 7 bases are shared with TRBD1. Trimming removed 1 base from V and 3 bases from J; junction bases left unmatched: 2. Germline loops: CDR1 SGHDN, CDR2 FVKESK. The CDR3 has 14 residues. This CDR3 is CASSQAGGYTEAFF. CDR3 in DNA: TGTGCCAGCAGCCAAGCAGGGGGGTACACTGAAGCTTTCTTT.

The V call is TRBV3-1 (or the pseudogene TRBV3-2), the J call TRBJ1-2, with 12 positions matching TRBD1. In germline, CDR1 is LGHDT, CDR2 YNNKEL (reference sequence). The CDR3 has 17 residues. V dropped 4 bases and J dropped 3; count of bases not matched to a gene: 9. The CDR3 loop reads CASSLGTGGSTHYGYTF. CDR3 bases: TGTGCCAGCAGCCTTGGGACAGGGGGCTCAACCCACTATGGCTACACCTTC.

J is TRBJ1-1 and V is TRBV7-9; TRBD1 agrees at 7 bases. Germline V gene data show CDR1 as SEHNR and CDR2 as FQNEAQ (reference sequence). V shed 6 bases and J 0 bases; nucleotides not matched to a gene: 16. This CDR3 is built from 18 residues. The CDR3 sequence: CASSTAVAGGALNTEAFF. CDR3 bases: TGTGCCAGCAGTACCGCCGTGGCAGGGGGAGCCTTGAACACTGAAGCTTTCTTT.

This chain joins TRBV5-6 and TRBJ1-2; 7 bases fit TRBD1. CDR3 length: 13 amino acids. CDR1 and CDR2 (germline): SGHDT, YYEEEE. V shed 2 bases, J shed 3 bases, and the junction held 1 base outside the gene matches. The CDR3 protein is CASSFQGDYGYTF. The CDR3 DNA reads as TGTGCCAGCAGCTTCCAGGGGGACTATGGCTACACCTTC.

In its sample, this clone was seen once. This sequence joins TRBV2 and TRBJ2-7; 10 positions agree with TRBD2. CDR3 size: 15 residues. J lost 0 bases, V lost 5 bases, and 4 bases had no gene match. Germline lookup yields CDR1 SNHLY and CDR2 FYNNEI. The DNA for the CDR3 is TGTGCCAGCAGTTTTAGCGGGGGGCACTCCTACGAGCAGTACTTC. Residues: CASSFSGGHSYEQYF.

The V and J genes are TRBV4-1 and TRBJ1-5; TRBD1 is a possible D gene (5 bases). Germline CDR1 and CDR2: MGHRA and YSYEKL. The CDR3 extends over 14 amino acids. Trimming stripped 4 bases from V and 3 bases from J, with 10 bases between. Written as DNA, the CDR3 is TGCGCCAGCAGCCCCCGACAGTTCAATCAGCCCCAGCATTTT. Protein product: CASSPRQFNQPQHF.

The V and J genes are TRBV7-9 and TRBJ1-4; weak D call: TRBD1 (6 bases). CDR1 and CDR2 (germline): SEHNR, FQNEAQ (reference sequence). Trimming stripped 1 base from V and 5 bases from J, with 17 bases between. The CDR3 sequence is 17 residues long. The CDR3 DNA reads TGTGCCAGCAGCTTAGGAGCTGGGGCCAGGGGAAATGAAAAACTGTTTTTT. As protein: CASSLGAGARGNEKLFF.

The genes are TRBV9 and TRBJ1-1; TRBD1 is a possible D gene (6 bases). The germline CDR1 and CDR2 sequences are SGDLS and YYNGEE. This CDR3 is 14 amino acids long. Trimming took off 4 bases at V and 1 base at J, with 11 bases between the two ends. The CDR3 here is CASSPGHPNTEAFF. The CDR3 region has the DNA TGTGCCAGCAGCCCGGGACACCCGAACACTGAAGCTTTCTTT.

By its share, this clone is medium-sized. V gene TRBV27 combines with J gene TRBJ2-3; 7 bases line up with TRBD1. The CDR3 is made up of 15 amino acids. Looked up from germline, CDR1 is MNHEY and CDR2 is SMNVEV (reference sequence). J lost 7 bases, V lost 2 bases, and 9 bases had no gene match. CDR3 sequence reads: CASSLPDRAHHTQYF. CDR3 coding DNA: TGTGCCAGCAGTTTACCCGACAGGGCCCACCATACGCAGTATTTT.

This clone was picked up a small number of times. The CDR3 DNA reads TGTGCCAGCAGTTACCGGACCGGGGAGCTGTTTTTT. Its protein product is CASSYRTGELFF. The chain carries TRBV6-5 and TRBJ2-2, with unresolved D. Per germline, CDR1 MNHEY and CDR2 SVGAGI. V was shortened by 2 bases and J by 5 bases, with 3 bases between the two germline ends. The CDR3 has 12 residues.

This clone was seen a handful of times. V gene TRBV19 combines with J gene TRBJ2-4; 7 positions match TRBD2. The CDR3 totals 16 residues. Germline CDR1 is LNHDA and CDR2 is SQIVND (reference sequence). The V gene end was trimmed by 0 bases and the J gene end by 3 bases; junction bases not matched to a gene: 5. The CDR3 coding sequence is TGTGCCAGTAGTATAGAGGGGGGGGTTGACAAAAACATTCAGTACTTC. It is translated as CASSIEGGVDKNIQYF.

The J gene is TRBJ1-1, the V gene TRBV6-5; D gene uncertain. The germline V and J ends were trimmed by 6 bases and 4 bases, with 12 bases remaining between them. The germline V gene encodes CDR1 MNHEY and CDR2 SVGAGI. The CDR3 runs to 13 residues. CDR3: CASSTRTTTEAFF. The CDR3 DNA sequence: TGTGCCAGCAGCACCCGGACTACCACTGAAGCTTTCTTT.

J is TRBJ1-5 and V is TRBV5-1; 11 bases line up with TRBD1. The germline V gene encodes CDR1 SGHRS and CDR2 YFSETQ. The CDR3 totals 14 residues. V shed 4 bases and J 12 bases; nucleotides not matched to a gene: 9. The CDR3, as DNA: TGCGCCAGCAGCACCGGACAGGGGGCCACGGTCCAGCATTTT. Its translation is CASSTGQGATVQHF.

The gene calls are TRBV2 and TRBJ1-2, with D possibly matching TRBD1 (5 bases). Germline CDR1 and CDR2: SNHLY and FYNNEI. V shed 7 bases and J shed 7 bases, with 19 bases lying between them. The CDR3 extends over 14 amino acids. In nucleotides, the CDR3 is TGTGCCAGCATCAGGGAGGGTGGTCGAGGTGGCTACACCTTC. Its protein product is CASIREGGRGGYTF.

The V gene is TRBV24-1, the J gene TRBJ2-5, with D maybe TRBD1 (6 bases). The CDR3 totals 13 residues. Trimming took 0 bases from V and 9 from J, leaving 10 bases between them. Germline assignment: CDR1 KGHDR and CDR2 SFDVKD. CDR3 loop: CATSDLGTGPQYF. The CDR3 coding sequence is TGTGCCACCAGTGATTTGGGTACAGGGCCCCAGTACTTC.

The CDR3 reads CASSSGQGIEQYF. CDR3 DNA: TGTGCCAGCAGCAGCGGACAGGGTATTGAGCAGTACTTC. This sequence joins TRBV6-5 and TRBJ2-7, with 8 bases matching TRBD1. The germline V gene has CDR1 MNHEY and CDR2 SVGAGI. The CDR3 is 13 amino acids. V dropped 6 bases and J dropped 7; count of bases not matched to a gene: 8.

This rearrangement joins TRBV5-1 to TRBJ2-1; D possibly corresponds to TRBD2 (6 bases). The CDR3 has 15 residues. Trimming cost V 4 bases and J 0 bases, with 11 bases left between them. Germline V CDR1 and CDR2: SGHRS, YFSETQ. CDR3 bases: TGCGCCAGCAGCGATCGGGGGAACTCCTACAATGAGCAGTTCTTC. Encoded protein: CASSDRGNSYNEQFF. Full variable domain (missing parts from reference TRBV5-1 and TRBJ2-1): KAGVTQTPRYLIKTRGQQVTLSCSPISGHRSVSWYQQTPGQGLQFLFEYFSETQRNKGNFPGRFSGRQFSNSRSEMNVSTLELGDSALYLCASSDRGNSYNEQFFGPGTRLTVL.